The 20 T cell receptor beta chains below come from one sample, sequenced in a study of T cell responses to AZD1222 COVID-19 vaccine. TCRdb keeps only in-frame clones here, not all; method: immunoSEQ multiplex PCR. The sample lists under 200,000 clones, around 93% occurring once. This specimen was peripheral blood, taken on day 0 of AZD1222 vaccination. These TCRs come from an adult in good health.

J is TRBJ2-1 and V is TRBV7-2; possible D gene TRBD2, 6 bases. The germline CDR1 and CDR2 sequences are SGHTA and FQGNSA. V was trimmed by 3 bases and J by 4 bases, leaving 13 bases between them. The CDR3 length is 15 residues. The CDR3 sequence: CASSFSGFTYNEQFF. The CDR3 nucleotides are TGTGCCAGCAGCTTTAGCGGATTCACTTACAATGAGCAGTTCTTC. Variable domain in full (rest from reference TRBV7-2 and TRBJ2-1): GAGVSQSPSNKVTEKGKDVELRCDPISGHTALYWYRQSLGQGLEFLIYFQGNSAPDKSGLPSDRFSAERTGGSVSTLTIQRTQQEDSAVYLCASSFSGFTYNEQFFGPGTRLTVL.

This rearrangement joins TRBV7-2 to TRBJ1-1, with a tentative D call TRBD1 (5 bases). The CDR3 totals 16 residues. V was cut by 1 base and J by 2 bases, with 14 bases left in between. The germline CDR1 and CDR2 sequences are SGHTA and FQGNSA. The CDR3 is CASSLDWRGSNTEAFF. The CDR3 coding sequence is TGTGCCAGCAGCTTAGATTGGCGGGGGAGTAACACTGAAGCTTTCTTT.

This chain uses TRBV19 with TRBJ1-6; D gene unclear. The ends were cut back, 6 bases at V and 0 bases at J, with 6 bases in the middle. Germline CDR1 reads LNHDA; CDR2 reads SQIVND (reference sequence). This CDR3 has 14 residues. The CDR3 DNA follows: TGTGCCAGTAGAAAGAGCTCCTATAATTCACCCCTCCACTTT. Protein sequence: CASRKSSYNSPLHF.

DNA of the CDR3: TGCGCCAGCAGCAGGGGACTCACGGGGGAAAAACTGTTTTTT. Encoded protein: CASSRGLTGEKLFF. V and J are TRBV5-1 and TRBJ1-4; weak D call: TRBD1 (5 bases). Germline V gene data show CDR1 as SGHRS and CDR2 as YFSETQ. This CDR3 comprises 14 residues. V was clipped by 4 bases and J by 8 bases, with 15 bases between them.

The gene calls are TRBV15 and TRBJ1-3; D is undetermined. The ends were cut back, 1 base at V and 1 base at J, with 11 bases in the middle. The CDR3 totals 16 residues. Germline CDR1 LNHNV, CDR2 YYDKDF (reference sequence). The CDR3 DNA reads TGTGCCACCAGCAGAGGAAGGCCCTCATCTGGAAACACCATATATTTT. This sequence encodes CATSRGRPSSGNTIYF.

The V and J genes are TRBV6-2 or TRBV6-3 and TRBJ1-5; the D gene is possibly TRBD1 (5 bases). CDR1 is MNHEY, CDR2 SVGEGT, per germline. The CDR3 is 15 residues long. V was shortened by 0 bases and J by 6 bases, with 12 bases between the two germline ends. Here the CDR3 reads CASSYSGAGAQPQHF. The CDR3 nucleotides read TGTGCCAGCAGTTACTCAGGGGCCGGGGCTCAGCCCCAGCATTTT.

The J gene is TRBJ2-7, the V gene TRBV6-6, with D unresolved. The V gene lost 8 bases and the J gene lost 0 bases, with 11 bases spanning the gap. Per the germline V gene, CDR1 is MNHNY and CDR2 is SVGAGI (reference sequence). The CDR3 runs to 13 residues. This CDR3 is CASRGGNSYEQYF. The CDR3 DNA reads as TGTGCCAGCCGAGGCGGCAACTCCTACGAGCAGTACTTC.

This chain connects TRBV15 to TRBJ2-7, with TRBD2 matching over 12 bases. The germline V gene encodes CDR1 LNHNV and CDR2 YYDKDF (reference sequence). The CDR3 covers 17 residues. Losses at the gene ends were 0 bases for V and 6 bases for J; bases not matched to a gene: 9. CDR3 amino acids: CATSREGLAGGPTEQYF. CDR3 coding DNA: TGTGCCACCAGCAGAGAAGGGCTAGCGGGAGGGCCGACCGAGCAGTACTTC. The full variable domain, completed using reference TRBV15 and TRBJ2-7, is DAMVIQNPRYQVTQFGKPVTLSCSQTLNHNVMYWYQQKSSQAPKLLFHYYDKDFNNEADTPDNFQSRRPNTSFCFLDIRSPGLGDTAMYLCATSREGLAGGPTEQYFGPGTRLTVT.

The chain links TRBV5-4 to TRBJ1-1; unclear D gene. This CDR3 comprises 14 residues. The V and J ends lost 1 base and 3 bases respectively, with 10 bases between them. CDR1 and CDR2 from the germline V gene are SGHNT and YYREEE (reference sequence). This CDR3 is CASSLSTRDTEAFF. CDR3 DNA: TGTGCCAGCAGCTTGAGCACACGGGACACTGAAGCTTTCTTT.

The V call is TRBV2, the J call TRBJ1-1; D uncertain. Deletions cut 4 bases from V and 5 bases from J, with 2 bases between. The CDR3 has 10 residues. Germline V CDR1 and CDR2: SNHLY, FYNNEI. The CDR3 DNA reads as TGTGCCAGCAGTGGAACTGAAGCTTTCTTT. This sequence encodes CASSGTEAFF. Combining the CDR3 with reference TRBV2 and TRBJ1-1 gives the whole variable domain EPEVTQTPSHQVTQMGQEVILRCVPISNHLYFYWYRQILGQKVEFLVSFYNNEISEKSEIFDDQFSVERPDGSNFTLKIRSTKLEDSAMYFCASSGTEAFFGQGTRLTVV.

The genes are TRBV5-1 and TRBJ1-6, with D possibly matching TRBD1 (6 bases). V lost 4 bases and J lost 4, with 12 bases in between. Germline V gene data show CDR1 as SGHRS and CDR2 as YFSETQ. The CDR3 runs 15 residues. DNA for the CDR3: TGCGCCAGCAGCATGGACAGACTATATAATTCACCCCTCCACTTT. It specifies CASSMDRLYNSPLHF.

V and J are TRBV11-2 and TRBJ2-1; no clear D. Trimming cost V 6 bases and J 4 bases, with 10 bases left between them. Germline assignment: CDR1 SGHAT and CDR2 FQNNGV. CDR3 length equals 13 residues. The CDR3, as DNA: TGTGCCAGCAGTTGGGGTGAATACAATGAGCAGTTCTTC. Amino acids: CASSWGEYNEQFF.

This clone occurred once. CDR3 sequence: CASSSWTSDEQYF. The CDR3 bases are TGTGCCAGCAGTTCCTGGACTAGCGACGAGCAGTACTTC. This chain uses TRBV6-5 with TRBJ2-7, with 9 nucleotides matching TRBD2. V trimming: 4 bases; J trimming: 5 bases; junction bases outside the gene matches: 3. CDR1 is MNHEY, CDR2 SVGAGI, per germline. CDR3 length: 13 residues.

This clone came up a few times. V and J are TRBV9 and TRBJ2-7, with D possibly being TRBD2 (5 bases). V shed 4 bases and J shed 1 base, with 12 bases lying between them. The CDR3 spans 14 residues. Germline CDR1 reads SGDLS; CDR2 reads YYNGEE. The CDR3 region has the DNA TGTGCCAGCAGCCCCTCGGGAAGGTCCTACGAGCAGTACTTC. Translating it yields CASSPSGRSYEQYF.

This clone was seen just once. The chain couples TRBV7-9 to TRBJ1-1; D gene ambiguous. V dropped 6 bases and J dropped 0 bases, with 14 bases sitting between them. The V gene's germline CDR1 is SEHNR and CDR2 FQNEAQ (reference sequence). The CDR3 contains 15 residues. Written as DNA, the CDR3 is TGTGCCAGCAGGGAAAGGGAGTTTCTGAACACTGAAGCTTTCTTT. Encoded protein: CASREREFLNTEAFF.

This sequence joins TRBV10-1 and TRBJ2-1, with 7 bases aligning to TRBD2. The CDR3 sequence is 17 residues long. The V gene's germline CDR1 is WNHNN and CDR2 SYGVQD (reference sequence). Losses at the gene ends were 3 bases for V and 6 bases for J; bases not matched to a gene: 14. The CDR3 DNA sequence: TGCGCCAGCAGTGAATCCGGGAGGAGCCCCCTTCCCAATGAGCAGTTCTTC. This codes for CASSESGRSPLPNEQFF.

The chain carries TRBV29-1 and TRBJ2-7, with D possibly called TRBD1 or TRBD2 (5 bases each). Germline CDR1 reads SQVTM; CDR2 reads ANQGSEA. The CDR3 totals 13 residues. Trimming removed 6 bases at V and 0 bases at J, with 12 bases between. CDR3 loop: CSVPGTHSYEQYF. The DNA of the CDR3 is TGCAGCGTGCCCGGGACCCACTCCTACGAGCAGTACTTC.

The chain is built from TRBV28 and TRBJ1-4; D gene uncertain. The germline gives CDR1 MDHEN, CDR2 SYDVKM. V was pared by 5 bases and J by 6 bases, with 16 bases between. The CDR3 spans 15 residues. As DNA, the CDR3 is TGTGCCAGCAGTGGCAACTCTTATAGGGATGAAAAACTGTTTTTT. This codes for CASSGNSYRDEKLFF.

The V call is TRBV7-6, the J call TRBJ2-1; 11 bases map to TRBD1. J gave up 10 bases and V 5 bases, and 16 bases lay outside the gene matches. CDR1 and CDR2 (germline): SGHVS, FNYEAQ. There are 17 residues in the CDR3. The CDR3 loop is CASSLRTGGRVGSEQFF. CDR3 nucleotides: TGTGCCAGCAGCCTCAGGACAGGGGGCCGCGTTGGATCGGAGCAGTTCTTC.

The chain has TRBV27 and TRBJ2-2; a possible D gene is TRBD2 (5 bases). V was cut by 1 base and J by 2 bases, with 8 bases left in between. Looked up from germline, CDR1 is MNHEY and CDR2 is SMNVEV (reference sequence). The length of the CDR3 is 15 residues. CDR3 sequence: CASSLLATNTGELFF. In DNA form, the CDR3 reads TGTGCCAGCAGTTTATTAGCGACCAACACCGGGGAGCTGTTTTTT.